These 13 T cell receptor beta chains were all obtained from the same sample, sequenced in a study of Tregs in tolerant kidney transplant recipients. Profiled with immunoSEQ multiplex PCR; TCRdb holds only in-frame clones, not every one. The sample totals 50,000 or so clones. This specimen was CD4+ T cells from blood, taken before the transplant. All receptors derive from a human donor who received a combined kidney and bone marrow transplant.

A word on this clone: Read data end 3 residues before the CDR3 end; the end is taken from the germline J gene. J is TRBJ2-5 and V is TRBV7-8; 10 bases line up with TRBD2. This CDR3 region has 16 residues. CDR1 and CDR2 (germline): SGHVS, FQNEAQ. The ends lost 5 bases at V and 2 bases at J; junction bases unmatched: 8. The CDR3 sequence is CASSTDRTSGQETQYF. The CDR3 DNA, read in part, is TGTGCCAGCAGCACCGACCGGACTAGCGGACAAGAGACC.

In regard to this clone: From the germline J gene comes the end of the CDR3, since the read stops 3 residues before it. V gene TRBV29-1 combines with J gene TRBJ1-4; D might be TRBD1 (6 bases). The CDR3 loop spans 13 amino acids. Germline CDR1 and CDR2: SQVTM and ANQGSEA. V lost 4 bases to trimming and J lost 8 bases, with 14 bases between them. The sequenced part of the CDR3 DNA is TGCAGCGTTGGAGGGGGACCGAAGGAAAAA. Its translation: CSVGGGPKEK. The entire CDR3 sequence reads CSVGGGPKEKLFF.

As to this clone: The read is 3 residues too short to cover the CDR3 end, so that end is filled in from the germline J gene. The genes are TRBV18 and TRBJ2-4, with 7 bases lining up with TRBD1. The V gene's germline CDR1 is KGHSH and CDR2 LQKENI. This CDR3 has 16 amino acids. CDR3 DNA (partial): TGTGCCAGCTCACCGCCCGACAGGGTGGGTTCCTATGGT. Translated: CASSPPDRVGSYG. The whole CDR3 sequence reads CASSPPDRVGSYGQYF.

CDR3 bases read: TGTGCCAGCAGTGACTGGACAGCCACCTATGAG. Translating it yields CASSDWTATYE. The complete CDR3 sequence is CASSDWTATYEQFF. V and J are TRBV2 and TRBJ2-1; a weak D match, TRBD1 (6 bases). The read ends 3 residues early relative to the CDR3; the germline J gene fills the gap. Germline assignment: CDR1 SNHLY and CDR2 FYNNEI. This CDR3 is 14 amino acids long. Trimming took off 3 bases at V and 8 bases at J, with 14 bases between the two ends.

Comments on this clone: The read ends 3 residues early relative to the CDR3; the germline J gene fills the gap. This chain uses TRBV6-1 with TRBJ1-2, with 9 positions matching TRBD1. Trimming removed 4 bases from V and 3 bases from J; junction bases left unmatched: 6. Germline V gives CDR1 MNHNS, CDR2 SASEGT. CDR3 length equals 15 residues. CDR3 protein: CASSAPGTGHYGYTF. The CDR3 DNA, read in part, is TGTGCCAGCAGTGCGCCCGGGACAGGGCACTATGGC.

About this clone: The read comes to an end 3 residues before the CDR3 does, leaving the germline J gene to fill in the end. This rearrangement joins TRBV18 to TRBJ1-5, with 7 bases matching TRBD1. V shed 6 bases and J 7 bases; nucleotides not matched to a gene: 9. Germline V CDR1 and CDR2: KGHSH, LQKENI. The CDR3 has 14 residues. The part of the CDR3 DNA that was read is TGTGCCAGCTCCGTACAGGGGACCAGCCAGCCC. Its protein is CASSVQGTSQP. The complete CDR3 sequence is CASSVQGTSQPQHF.

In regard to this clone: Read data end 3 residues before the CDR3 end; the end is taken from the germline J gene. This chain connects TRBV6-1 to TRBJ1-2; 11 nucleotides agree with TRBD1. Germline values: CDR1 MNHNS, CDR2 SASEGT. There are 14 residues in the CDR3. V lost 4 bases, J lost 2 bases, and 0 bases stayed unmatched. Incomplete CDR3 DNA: TGTGCCAGCAGTGGGGACAGGGGGAACTATGGC. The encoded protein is CASSGDRGNYG. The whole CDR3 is CASSGDRGNYGYTF.

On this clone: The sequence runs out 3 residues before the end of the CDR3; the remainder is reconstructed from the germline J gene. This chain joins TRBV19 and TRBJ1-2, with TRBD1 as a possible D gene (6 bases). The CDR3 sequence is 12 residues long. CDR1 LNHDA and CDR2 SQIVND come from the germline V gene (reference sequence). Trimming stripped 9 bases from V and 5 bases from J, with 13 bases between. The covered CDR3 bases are TGTGCCAGCGACGACAGGCGGTATGGC. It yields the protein CASDDRRYG. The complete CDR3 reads CASDDRRYGYTF.

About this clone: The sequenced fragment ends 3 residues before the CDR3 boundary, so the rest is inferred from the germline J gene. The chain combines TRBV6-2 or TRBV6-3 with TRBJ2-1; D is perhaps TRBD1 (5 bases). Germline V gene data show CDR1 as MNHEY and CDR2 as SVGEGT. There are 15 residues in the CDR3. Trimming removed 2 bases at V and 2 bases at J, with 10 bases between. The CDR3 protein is CASSYRGRAYNEQFF. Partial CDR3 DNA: TGTGCCAGCAGTTACAGGGGTAGGGCCTACAATGAG.

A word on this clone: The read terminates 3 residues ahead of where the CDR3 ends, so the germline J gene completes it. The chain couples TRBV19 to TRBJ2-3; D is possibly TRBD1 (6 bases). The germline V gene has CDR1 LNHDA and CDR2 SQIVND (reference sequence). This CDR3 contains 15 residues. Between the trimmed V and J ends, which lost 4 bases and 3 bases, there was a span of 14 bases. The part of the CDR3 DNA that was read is TGTGCCAGTAGTACCCGACAGGTTTCGACAGATACG. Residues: CASSTRQVSTDT. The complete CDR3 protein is CASSTRQVSTDTQYF.

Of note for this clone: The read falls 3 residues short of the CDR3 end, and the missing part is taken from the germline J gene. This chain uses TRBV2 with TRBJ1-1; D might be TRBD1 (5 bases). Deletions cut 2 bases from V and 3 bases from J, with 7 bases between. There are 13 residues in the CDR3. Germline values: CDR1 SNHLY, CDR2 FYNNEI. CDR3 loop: CASSEWGDTEAFF. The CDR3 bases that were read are TGTGCCAGCAGTGAATGGGGGGACACTGAA.

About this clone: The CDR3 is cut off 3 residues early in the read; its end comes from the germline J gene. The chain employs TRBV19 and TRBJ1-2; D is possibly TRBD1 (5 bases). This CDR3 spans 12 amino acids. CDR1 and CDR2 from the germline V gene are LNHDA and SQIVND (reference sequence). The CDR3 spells CATEEGFRGYTF. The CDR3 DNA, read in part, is TGTGCCACCGAGGAGGGGTTCAGGGGC. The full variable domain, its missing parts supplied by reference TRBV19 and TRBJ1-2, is DGGITQSPKYLFRKEGQNVTLSCEQNLNHDAMYWYRQDPGQGLRLIYYSQIVNDFQKGDIAEGYSVSREKKESFPLTVTSAQKNPTAFYLCATEEGFRGYTFGSGTRLTVV.

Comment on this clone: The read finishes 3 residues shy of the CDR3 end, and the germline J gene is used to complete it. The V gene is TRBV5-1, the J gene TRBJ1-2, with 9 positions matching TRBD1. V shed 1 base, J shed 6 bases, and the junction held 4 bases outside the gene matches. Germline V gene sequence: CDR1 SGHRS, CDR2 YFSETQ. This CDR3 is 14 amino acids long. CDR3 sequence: CASSLSGTGNGYTF. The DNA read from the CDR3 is TGCGCCAGCAGCTTGTCCGGGACAGGGAATGGC.